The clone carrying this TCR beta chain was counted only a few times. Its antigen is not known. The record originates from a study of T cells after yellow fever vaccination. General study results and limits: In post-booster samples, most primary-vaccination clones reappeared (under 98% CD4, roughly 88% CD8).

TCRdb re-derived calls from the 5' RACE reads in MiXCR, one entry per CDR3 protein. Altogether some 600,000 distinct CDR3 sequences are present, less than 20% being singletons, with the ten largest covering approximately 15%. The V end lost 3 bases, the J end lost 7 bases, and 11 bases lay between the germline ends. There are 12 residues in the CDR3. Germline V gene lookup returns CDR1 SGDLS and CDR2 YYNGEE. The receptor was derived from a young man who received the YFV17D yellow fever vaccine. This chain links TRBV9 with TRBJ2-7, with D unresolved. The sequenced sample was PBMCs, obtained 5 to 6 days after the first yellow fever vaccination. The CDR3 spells CASSGPLQEQYF. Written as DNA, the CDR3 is TGTGCCAGCAGCGGCCCCTTGCAGGAGCAGTACTTC.